This TCR beta chain was found in a study of blood T cell repertoires in COVID-19. Overall study: Both acute and convalescent COVID-19 samples were obtained from the United States, Italy and Spain. In each case, the material was cDNA or gDNA derived from T cells, B-cell-depleted T cells, or PBMCs.

Germline V CDR1 and CDR2: SEHNR, FQNEAQ (reference sequence). The CDR3 has 16 residues. J lost 6 bases, V lost 4 bases, and 11 bases had no gene match. In the original analysis: How many nucleated cells were present was estimated from reference gene primer amplification. Here immunoSEQ multiplex PCR was the method, and the copy in TCRdb shows in-frame clones only, minus some. The V and J calls and clone size come from that table; D and trimming were worked out from the DNA. In the table there are 110,000 or so clones, roughly 76% of which are singletons. The gene calls are TRBV7-9 and TRBJ2-1; 8 nucleotides line up with TRBD2. Sequencing was performed on peripheral blood. The sequence was obtained from a human donor in a cohort sampled during active COVID-19. DNA of the CDR3: TGTGCCAGCAGCTCCCTCGGGGGGGCCTATGGCAATGAGCAGTTCTTC. Protein sequence: CASSSLGGAYGNEQFF.